The 25 T cell receptor beta chains in this list originate from one sample, sequenced in a study of T cells in Graves' hyperthyroidism and ophthalmopathy. Amplification yielded TCR beta CDR3 regions, with RNA transcripts as the source. During a first-round RT-PCR of the TCR CDR3, the HTBI primer set was used. From the multiplex PCR reads, TCRdb called clonotypes with MiXCR, one entry per CDR3 protein. The sample contains over 450,000 distinct CDR3 sequences, roughly 17% of which appear only once. Sequenced material: blood. These receptors all stem from a woman under 30 with Graves' ophthalmopathy.

Notes on this clonotype: Since a much larger clone is just one base distant, this may be a read error. The chain carries TRBV20-1 and TRBJ2-4, with 10 nucleotides matching TRBD1. The CDR3 has 16 amino acids. Germline lookup yields CDR1 DFQATT and CDR2 SNEGSKA (reference sequence). CDR3 region: CSADVPGQGRVNIQCF. In nucleotides, the CDR3 is TGCAGTGCTGACGTCCCGGGACAGGGGCGGGTAAACATTCAGTGCTTC.

Concerning this clonotype itself: One base away lies a much larger clone, so this may be a sequencing read error. The J gene is TRBJ2-1, the V gene TRBV2; 11 bases are shared with TRBD2. Unmatched junction bases numbered 5, after V lost 5 bases and J lost 8 bases. Germline-derived CDR1 and CDR2 are SNHLY and FYNNEI. The CDR3 totals 14 residues. For the CDR3, the DNA is TGTGCCAGCAGTCTACTAGCGGGAGACGATGAGCAGTTCTTC. It specifies CASSLLAGDDEQFF.

The V call is TRBV6-2 or TRBV6-3, the J call TRBJ2-2, with 10 bases fitting TRBD1. The V and J ends lost 8 bases and 4 bases, in that order; junction bases with no gene match: 10. The CDR3 contains 16 residues. Germline loops: CDR1 MNHEY, CDR2 SVGEGT. The CDR3 spells CASGRHRDRGTGELFF. The CDR3 nucleotides read TGTGCCAGCGGTCGACACCGGGACAGGGGCACCGGGGAGCTGTTTTTT.

The rearrangement joins TRBV10-2 to TRBJ2-2; maybe TRBD2 (6 bases). Germline CDR1 reads WSHSY; CDR2 reads SAAADI. The CDR3 has 14 amino acids. Trimming left V 7 bases short and J 6 bases short, with 15 bases between. The DNA of the CDR3 is TGCGCCAGCATACAGCGGAGGGGTGCCGGGGAGCTGTTTTTT. This encodes CASIQRRGAGELFF.

There are a few counts of this clonotype. J is TRBJ2-1 and V is TRBV5-1; TRBD2 aligns across 9 bases. CDR1 and CDR2 from the germline V gene are SGHRS and YFSETQ. The V segment lost 0 bases and the J segment 4 bases; nucleotides outside the gene matches: 8. The CDR3 extends over 17 amino acids. CDR3 DNA sequence: TGCGCCAGCAGCTTGGGTGTTAGCGGGGGCAAATACAATGAGCAGTTCTTC. Translating gives CASSLGVSGGKYNEQFF.

This clonotype was observed many times. The J gene is TRBJ2-4, the V gene TRBV30; D is perhaps TRBD1 (5 bases). V gave up 1 base and J gave up 0 bases, with 13 bases separating them. From germline, CDR1 is GTSNPN and CDR2 SVGIG (reference sequence). The CDR3 runs to 16 residues. In nucleotides, the CDR3 is TGTGCCTGGAGTGATCTCCCAGGGATAGCCAAAAACATTCAGTACTTC. Protein product: CAWSDLPGIAKNIQYF.

This clonotype was detected a few times. This chain joins TRBV6-1 and TRBJ1-5; D uncertain. With 8 bases removed from V and 2 bases from J, the gap between germline ends came to 16 bases. Germline-derived CDR1 and CDR2 are MNHNS and SASEGT. The CDR3 spans 15 residues. As DNA, the CDR3 is TGTGCCAGCGAAAGACAAGCCTGGGGCAATCAGCCCCAGCATTTT. It encodes CASERQAWGNQPQHF.

The V call is TRBV30, the J call TRBJ1-1, with 9 nucleotides matching TRBD1. CDR3 size: 16 residues. Per the germline V gene, CDR1 is GTSNPN and CDR2 is SVGIG (reference sequence). V was clipped by 4 bases and J by 3 bases; unmatched bases: 12. The CDR3, as DNA: TGTGCCTGGAAACCTCTAGGACAGGGGCGCGACACTGAAGCTTTCTTT. It is translated as CAWKPLGQGRDTEAFF.

The rearrangement joins TRBV27 to TRBJ1-2, with 7 bases that match TRBD1. Trimming at V came to 2 bases and at J to 6 bases, leaving 9 bases not matched to a gene. There are 15 residues in the CDR3. Per germline, CDR1 MNHEY and CDR2 SMNVEV (reference sequence). In DNA, the CDR3 is TGTGCCAGCAGTTTAGTTGCAGGGGGTTGGAATGGCTACACCTTC. Translation gives CASSLVAGGWNGYTF.

About this clonotype itself: This may be a read error, as it is one base from a much larger clone. The J gene is TRBJ2-1, the V gene TRBV5-1; D may correspond to TRBD1 or TRBD2 (6 bases each). Near its end, the DNA agrees better with TRBJ2-7, so the J call may be wrong. CDR1 SGHRS and CDR2 YFSETQ come from the germline V gene. CDR3 size: 15 residues. In DNA, the CDR3 is TGCGCCAGCAGCTTGGGGGGGCTAGCGAACAATGAGCAGTACTTC. Translation: CASSLGGLANNEQYF.

Notes on this clonotype: A much larger clone is a single base away; this may be a read error. This sequence joins TRBV30 and TRBJ2-1; possible D gene TRBD1, 5 bases. The CDR3 contains 13 residues. Trimming removed 5 bases at V and 2 bases at J, with 10 bases between. Germline loops: CDR1 GTSNPN, CDR2 SVGIG (reference sequence). CDR3 residues: CAWQGSPYNEQFF. The CDR3 bases are TGTGCCTGGCAGGGATCGCCCTACAATGAGCAGTTCTTC.

Remarks on this clonotype: The CDR3 does not close with the conserved phenylalanine or tryptophan, likely indicating a read error. V gene TRBV2 combines with J gene TRBJ1-2; D call uncertain. V was cut by 0 bases and J by 8 bases, with 4 bases left in between. The CDR3 is 11 amino acids. Per the germline V gene, CDR1 is SNHLY and CDR2 is FYNNEI. CDR3 sequence reads: CASSEAGGYTS. The CDR3 DNA follows: TGTGCCAGCAGTGAAGCTGGAGGCTACACCTCC.

This clonotype was found many times. The rearrangement links TRBV12-3 or TRBV12-4 to TRBJ2-3; 7 nucleotides line up with TRBD2. After removal of 5 bases from V and 2 bases from J, the junction contained 7 bases not matched to a gene. This CDR3 has 15 amino acids. This CDR3 reads CASSRGRESTDTQYF. The CDR3 DNA follows: TGTGCCAGCAGTAGAGGGCGGGAGTCCACAGATACGCAGTATTTT.

The chain joins TRBV10-2 to TRBJ2-7, with TRBD2 matching 9 bases. Losses at the gene ends were 4 bases for V and 6 bases for J; bases not matched to a gene: 7. Germline values: CDR1 WSHSY, CDR2 SAAADI. The CDR3 sequence is 14 residues long. CDR3 in amino acids: CASSAAGGLSEQYF. As DNA, the CDR3 is TGCGCCAGCAGTGCGGCGGGGGGGCTAAGCGAGCAGTACTTC.

This clonotype has more than one count but fewer than ten. The chain joins TRBV15 to TRBJ2-7; 7 bases are a match to TRBD1. The trim removed 4 bases at V and 7 bases at J, leaving 4 bases unmatched. The CDR3 spans 12 residues. Per the germline V gene, CDR1 is LNHNV and CDR2 is YYDKDF (reference sequence). CDR3 DNA sequence: TGTGCCACCAGCAACAGGGGAGATGAGCAGTACTTC. It yields the protein CATSNRGDEQYF.

This chain connects TRBV20-1 to TRBJ1-1; no definite D call. The CDR3 sequence is 12 residues long. Trimming shortened V by 5 bases and J by 3 bases, and 10 bases separated the two germline ends. CDR1 DFQATT and CDR2 SNEGSKA come from the germline V gene (reference sequence). The CDR3 DNA is TGCAGTGCTGAGGGCCATGACACTGAAGCTTTCTTT. Encoded protein: CSAEGHDTEAFF.

This clonotype occurred many times. The V call is TRBV20-1, the J call TRBJ2-3; 8 bases align to TRBD2. Germline V gene data show CDR1 as DFQATT and CDR2 as SNEGSKA (reference sequence). Unmatched junction bases numbered 9, after V lost 4 bases and J lost 0 bases. The length of the CDR3 is 16 residues. CDR3 in amino acids: CSATGGVAGSTDTQYF. CDR3 nucleotide sequence: TGCAGTGCTACCGGTGGGGTAGCGGGGAGCACAGATACGCAGTATTTT.

This clonotype occurred a few times. This rearrangement joins TRBV30 to TRBJ2-3, with 8 positions matching TRBD2. Trimming cost V 2 bases and J 3 bases; bases outside gene matches: 4. Germline-derived CDR1 and CDR2 are GTSNPN and SVGIG (reference sequence). The CDR3 spans 14 residues. The CDR3 protein is CAWSSSGFTDTQYF. The CDR3 DNA follows: TGTGCCTGGAGTTCTAGCGGGTTTACAGATACGCAGTATTTT.

This clonotype was picked up many times. The chain combines TRBV7-9 with TRBJ2-3; TRBD2 matches 13 bases. Trimming cost V 2 bases and J 4 bases; bases outside gene matches: 3. There are 16 residues in the CDR3. CDR1 is SEHNR and CDR2 is FQNEAQ in the germline V gene (reference sequence). CDR3 in amino acids: CASSLTSGRAADTQYF. Written as DNA, the CDR3 is TGTGCCAGCAGCTTAACTAGCGGGAGGGCTGCAGATACGCAGTATTTT.

This clonotype has more than one count but fewer than ten. This chain uses TRBV7-3 with TRBJ2-3; no reliable D call. Trimming took off 5 bases at V and 5 bases at J, with 14 bases between the two ends. The CDR3 runs to 14 residues. Germline-derived CDR1 and CDR2 are SGHTA and FQGTGA. CDR3 DNA sequence: TGTGCCAGCAGCGCCCCCGGACCATTAGATACGCAGTATTTT. Protein: CASSAPGPLDTQYF.

This clonotype has ten or more counts. The V and J genes are TRBV28 and TRBJ2-1; 9 bases fit TRBD2. J lost 2 bases, V lost 4 bases, and 6 bases had no gene match. This CDR3 contains 16 residues. Germline values: CDR1 MDHEN, CDR2 SYDVKM. CDR3: CASSSLAGRTYNEQFF. CDR3 nucleotide sequence: TGTGCCAGCAGTTCCCTAGCGGGGCGGACCTACAATGAGCAGTTCTTC.

This clonotype was counted many times. The chain is built from TRBV11-2 and TRBJ2-3, with TRBD2 identical over 7 bases. V shed 7 bases and J 0 bases; nucleotides not matched to a gene: 4. The CDR3 sequence is 14 residues long. Germline V lookup: CDR1 SGHAT, CDR2 FQNNGV. The CDR3 coding sequence is TGTGCCAGCACTTGGGGGGGAAGCACAGATACGCAGTATTTT. It codes for CASTWGGSTDTQYF.

The V gene is TRBV20-1, the J gene TRBJ1-2; D ambiguous. Germline V gene data show CDR1 as DFQATT and CDR2 as SNEGSKA (reference sequence). This CDR3 has 14 amino acids. The V and J ends lost 0 bases and 3 bases respectively, with 11 bases between them. CDR3 nucleotides: TGCAGTGCTAGAGATCCGGGAGGGCACTATGGCTACACCTTC. It specifies CSARDPGGHYGYTF.

In this sample, this clonotype turned up a few times. The gene calls are TRBV5-1 and TRBJ2-4; the D gene is possibly TRBD2 (6 bases). The CDR3 contains 13 residues. Trimming took 7 bases from V and 0 from J, leaving 8 bases between them. The germline gives CDR1 SGHRS, CDR2 YFSETQ. DNA of the CDR3: TGCGCCAGCGGGGAGGAAGCCAAAAACATTCAGTACTTC. This translates into CASGEEAKNIQYF.

Many counts were recorded for this clonotype. This rearrangement joins TRBV20-1 to TRBJ1-6; 8 nucleotides match TRBD1. Germline assignment: CDR1 DFQATT and CDR2 SNEGSKA (reference sequence). Germline trimming cut 3 bases from V and 7 bases from J; bases unmatched to any gene: 11. The CDR3 covers 16 residues. The DNA for the CDR3 is TGCAGTGCTAGGCCCCAGGGGGCGAGGGGAAATTCACCCCTCCACTTT. Its protein product is CSARPQGARGNSPLHF.